These 14 T cell receptor beta chains were all obtained from the same sample, sequenced in a study of spatial heterogeneity in lung cancer. TCRdb ran MiXCR on the 5' RACE reads and lists one entry per CDR3 protein. In the table there are some 25,000 distinct CDR3 sequences, about 7.6% of which are singletons. Time point noted: sample taken at primary tumor resection. Their specific antigens are unknown. Overall study findings and caveats: Tumor mutation counts were tracked by expanded intratumoral alpha and beta TCR counts.

The sequences come from lung tumor tissue, collected at surgery. Receptor source: a male donor with early-stage non-small cell lung cancer.

The table lists this clonotype with many counts. J is TRBJ1-2 and V is TRBV5-1; D gene ambiguous. This CDR3 has 14 amino acids. The germline CDR1 and CDR2 sequences are SGHRS and YFSETQ. V shed 5 bases and J shed 3 bases, with 14 bases lying between them. The CDR3 region has the DNA TGCGCCAGCAGAGCCCGTCCCTTGGACTATGGCTACACCTTC. Its protein is CASRARPLDYGYTF.

This clonotype occurred a few times. The J gene is TRBJ2-1, the V gene TRBV6-2 or TRBV6-3, with D unclear. Germline lookup yields CDR1 MNHEY and CDR2 SVGEGT. Deletions cut 1 base from V and 8 bases from J, with 3 bases between. This CDR3 spans 11 amino acids. CDR3 sequence: CASSYFHEQFF. The CDR3 nucleotides are TGTGCCAGCAGTTACTTCCATGAGCAGTTCTTC.

Many counts were recorded for this clonotype. This chain joins TRBV2 and TRBJ2-7, with a tentative D call TRBD1 (5 bases). V was clipped by 6 bases and J by 5 bases, with 11 bases between them. The CDR3 length is 12 residues. CDR1 SNHLY and CDR2 FYNNEI come from the germline V gene. The CDR3 region has the DNA TGTGCCAGCAGGGGGCGTAACCACGAGCAGTACTTC. Protein sequence: CASRGRNHEQYF.

Comment on this clonotype: A read error is possible here, since a much larger clone lies one base away. This rearrangement joins TRBV4-2 to TRBJ1-1; no clear D gene. Germline CDR1 is LGHNA and CDR2 is YNFKEQ. V was shortened by 4 bases and J by 3 bases, with 9 bases between the two germline ends. CDR3 length: 13 residues. Here the CDR3 reads CASSLVIDTEAFF. In nucleotides, the CDR3 is TGTGCCAGCAGCCTAGTTATCGACACTGAAGCTTTCTTT.

This clonotype appeared a few times. The gene calls are TRBV12-3 or TRBV12-4 and TRBJ2-7, with D hard to call. The CDR3 has 15 amino acids. With 3 bases removed from V and 1 base from J, the gap between germline ends came to 13 bases. DNA for the CDR3: TGTGCCAGCAGTTTGACCTCCGACGGATCCTACGAGCAGTACTTC. As protein: CASSLTSDGSYEQYF.

This clonotype was picked up many times. The rearrangement links TRBV11-2 to TRBJ2-1; 8 bases align to TRBD1. Trimming at V came to 3 bases and at J to 8 bases, leaving 9 bases not matched to a gene. The CDR3 length is 15 residues. Germline CDR1 and CDR2: SGHAT and FQNNGV. The CDR3 bases are TGTGCCAGCAGCTTCTCAGGGGGCTCAGTCGATGAGCAGTTCTTC. Translated: CASSFSGGSVDEQFF.

This clonotype was seen many times. The V and J genes are TRBV2 and TRBJ1-1; D gene unclear. The CDR3 runs 13 residues. The germline V gene has CDR1 SNHLY and CDR2 FYNNEI. V was cut by 6 bases and J by 1 base, with 9 bases left in between. CDR3 amino acids: CASRGRENTEAFF. CDR3 bases: TGTGCCAGCAGAGGCCGGGAGAACACTGAAGCTTTCTTT.

This chain joins TRBV28 and TRBJ1-1; D gene unclear. The CDR3 is 12 residues long. V was pared by 6 bases and J by 5 bases, with 10 bases between. Germline CDR1 reads MDHEN; CDR2 reads SYDVKM. The DNA of the CDR3 is TGTGCCAGCAGGCGGGCTGGGACTGAAGCTTTCTTT. Translating gives CASRRAGTEAFF.

The chain links TRBV18 to TRBJ1-5; D gene ambiguous. The V gene's germline CDR1 is KGHSH and CDR2 LQKENI. The CDR3 totals 14 residues. Trimming cost V 2 bases and J 5 bases, with 10 bases left between them. The chain's CDR3 is CASSPARGDQPQHF. CDR3 nucleotide sequence: TGTGCCAGCTCACCAGCCCGAGGAGATCAGCCCCAGCATTTT.

This clonotype was detected many times. The CDR3 DNA sequence: TGTGCCAGCAGTACCAGAGGGGGAAACACTGAAGCTTTCTTT. Protein sequence: CASSTRGGNTEAFF. The V and J genes are TRBV6-2 or TRBV6-3 and TRBJ1-1; D is perhaps TRBD1 (6 bases). This CDR3 spans 14 amino acids. Trimming took off 5 bases at V and 2 bases at J, with 12 bases between the two ends. The germline gives CDR1 MNHEY, CDR2 SVGEGT.

This chain links TRBV12-3 or TRBV12-4 with TRBJ1-5; D ambiguous. The CDR3 loop spans 12 amino acids. V gave up 5 bases and J gave up 6 bases, with 8 bases separating them. The CDR3 here is CASSGDSQPQHF. The CDR3 region has the DNA TGTGCCAGCAGTGGAGACTCTCAGCCCCAGCATTTT.

This clonotype came up many times. V usage is TRBV6-5 and J usage is TRBJ1-2, with D perhaps matching TRBD1 (5 bases). The V gene's germline CDR1 is MNHEY and CDR2 SVGAGI. The CDR3 covers 11 residues. Trimming stripped 6 bases from V and 4 bases from J, with 6 bases between. The CDR3, as DNA: TGTGCCAGCAGGGGGCTCTATGGCTACACCTTC. As protein: CASRGLYGYTF.

This chain uses TRBV28 with TRBJ2-3, with D possibly matching TRBD1 (6 bases). V was pared by 5 bases and J by 2 bases, with 11 bases between. CDR1 is MDHEN and CDR2 is SYDVKM in the germline V gene. The CDR3 covers 14 residues. The CDR3: CASSRTVNTDTQYF. DNA of the CDR3: TGTGCCAGCAGTAGGACAGTCAACACAGATACGCAGTATTTT.

This clonotype was found many times. The rearrangement joins TRBV6-5 to TRBJ2-3, with 7 bases fitting TRBD1. Germline CDR1 MNHEY, CDR2 SVGAGI. There are 15 residues in the CDR3. V dropped 5 bases and J dropped 3; count of bases not matched to a gene: 8. CDR3 amino acids: CASSTGTARTDTQYF. The CDR3, as DNA: TGTGCCAGCAGTACAGGGACAGCAAGAACAGATACGCAGTATTTT.